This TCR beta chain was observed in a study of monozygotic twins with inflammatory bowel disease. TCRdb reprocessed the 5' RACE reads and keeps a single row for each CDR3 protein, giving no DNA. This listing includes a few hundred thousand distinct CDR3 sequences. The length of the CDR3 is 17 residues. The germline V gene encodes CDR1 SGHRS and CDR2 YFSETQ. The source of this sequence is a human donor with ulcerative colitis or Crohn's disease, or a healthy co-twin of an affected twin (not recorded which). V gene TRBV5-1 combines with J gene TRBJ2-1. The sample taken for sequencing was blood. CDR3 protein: CASSFRQPLSSYNEQFF.